The T cell receptor beta chain under discussion was sequenced for a study of CD8 T cells in ankylosing spondylitis. Study-level results: What seemed typical of ankylosing spondylitis blood was a TCR beta motif built from roughly eight highly homologous variants. Previously reported in reactive arthritis synovial fluid and blood were some of the motif variants.

This clonotype showed up just once. As yet, its antigen is unknown. TCRdb ran MiXCR on the 5' RACE reads and lists one entry per CDR3 protein. The profile covers about 240,000 distinct CDR3 sequences, with about 24% appearing a single time and approximately 0.61% taken by the ten largest. Trimming took off 6 bases at V and 2 bases at J, with 17 bases between the two ends. Germline V gives CDR1 MNHNS, CDR2 SASEGT. The CDR3 is 15 amino acids. This chain links TRBV6-1 with TRBJ2-7; D gene ambiguous. Sequencing input: blood, either unsorted or a sorted T cell fraction (not recorded which). The sequence derives from a male donor with ankylosing spondylitis or in good health (not recorded which). The CDR3 DNA follows: TGTGCCAGCAGGGCGGCCGTCGATTCGACCTACGAGCAGTACTTC. Translation: CASRAAVDSTYEQYF.